This T cell receptor beta chain comes out of a study of PD-L1 blockade in urothelial cancer. Study details: Blood analysis took place 3 weeks (second dose) and 6 weeks after treatment start. The median number of T cells present in blood samples was 140,000 to 150,000.

Method: immunoSEQ multiplex PCR; TCRdb's copy keeps in-frame clones and lacks some. The sample has tens of thousands of clones, about 90% seen once. V was trimmed by 5 bases and J by 1 base, leaving 12 bases between them. Germline lookup yields CDR1 SGDLS and CDR2 YYNGEE. The length of the CDR3 is 14 residues. Time point meaning: pretreatment peripheral blood. The chain joins TRBV9 to TRBJ1-2; no clear D. This clonotype was obtained from a man aged 55 to 70 with urothelial cancer. This specimen was PBMCs, taken around atezolizumab (anti-PD-L1) treatment. CDR3 sequence reads: CASSREASNYGYTF. The CDR3 DNA follows: TGTGCCAGCAGTCGGGAGGCCAGTAACTATGGCTACACCTTC.